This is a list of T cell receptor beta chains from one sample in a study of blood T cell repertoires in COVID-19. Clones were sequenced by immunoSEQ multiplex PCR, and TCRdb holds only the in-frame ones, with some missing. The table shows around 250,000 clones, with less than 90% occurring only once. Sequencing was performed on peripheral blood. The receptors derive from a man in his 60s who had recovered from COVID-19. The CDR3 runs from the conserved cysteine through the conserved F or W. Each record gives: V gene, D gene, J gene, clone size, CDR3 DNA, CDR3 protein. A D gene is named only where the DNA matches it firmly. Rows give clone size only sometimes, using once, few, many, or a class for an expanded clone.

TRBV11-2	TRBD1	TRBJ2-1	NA	TGTGCCAGCAGCCGACTACAGGGGGCAATTAACAATGAGCAGTTCTTC	CASSRLQGAINNEQFF
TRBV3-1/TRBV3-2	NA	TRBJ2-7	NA	TGTGCCAGCAGCCGGACGGGGTCCTACGAGCAGTACTTC	CASSRTGSYEQYF
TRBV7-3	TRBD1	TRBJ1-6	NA	TGTGCCAGCAGCTCGACAGGGGAAATGGATAATTCACCCCTCCACTTT	CASSSTGEMDNSPLHF
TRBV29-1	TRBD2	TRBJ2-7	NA	TGCAGCGTTGAAACTATAGCGGGACCCTTCTACGAGCAGTACTTC	CSVETIAGPFYEQYF
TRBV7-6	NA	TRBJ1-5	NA	TGTGCCAGCAGTGATACTCCAGGTCTGAGTCGCAATCAGCCCCAGCATTTT	CASSDTPGLSRNQPQHF
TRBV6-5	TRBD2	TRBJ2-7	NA	TGTGCCAGTCCCGGGACTAGCGGGGCCTCCTACGAGCAGTACTTC	CASPGTSGASYEQYF
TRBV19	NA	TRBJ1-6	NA	TGTGCCAGTAGTCGCTCCCGACAGGTGGGGAATTCACCCCTCCACTTT	CASSRSRQVGNSPLHF
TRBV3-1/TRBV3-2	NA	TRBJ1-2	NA	TGTGCCAGCAGCCAAGGTCAACAGCTATATGGCTACACCTTC	CASSQGQQLYGYTF
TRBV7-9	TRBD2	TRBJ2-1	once	TGTGCCAGTGACCCTAGCGGTTCCTACAATGAGCAGTTCTTC	CASDPSGSYNEQFF
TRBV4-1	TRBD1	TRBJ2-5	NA	TGCGCCAGCAGCCCGCTGACAGGGGTTATTGAGACCCAGTACTTC	CASSPLTGVIETQYF
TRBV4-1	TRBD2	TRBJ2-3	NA	TGCGCCAGCTCCAAGGGAGGGCTTCTAGATACGCAGTATTTT	CASSKGGLLDTQYF
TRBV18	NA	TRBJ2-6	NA	TGTGCCAGCTCCGACAGCCGTTTTTTCTCTGGGGCCAACGTCCTGACTTTC	CASSDSRFFSGANVLTF
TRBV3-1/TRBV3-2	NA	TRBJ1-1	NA	TGTGCCAGCAGCCGAGAGTTTGGGAGGACTGAAGCTTTCTTT	CASSREFGRTEAFF
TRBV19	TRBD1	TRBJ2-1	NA	TGTGCCAGTAGTATTGGCAGGGGGCGGGCGAAGAGCTCCTACAATGAGCAGTTCTTC	CASSIGRGRAKSSYNEQFF
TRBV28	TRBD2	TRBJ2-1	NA	TGTGCCAGCATCGCAACTAGCGGGGGGGCGGATGAGCAGTTCTTC	CASIATSGGADEQFF
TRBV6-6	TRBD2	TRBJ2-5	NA	TGTGCCAGCAGTTACTCCTCGGGGGGACAAGAGACCCAGTACTTC	CASSYSSGGQETQYF
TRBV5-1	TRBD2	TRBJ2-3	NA	TGCGCCAGCAGCTTCGGACTAGCGGGGGAGACAGATACGCAGTATTTT	CASSFGLAGETDTQYF
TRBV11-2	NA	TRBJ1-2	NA	TGTGCCAGCAGCTTTTCCGAGAATGGCTACACCTTC	CASSFSENGYTF
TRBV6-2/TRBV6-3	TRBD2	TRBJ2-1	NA	TGTGCCAGCAGTCGACCGAGCGGGGGCAGTTACAATGAGCAGTTCTTC	CASSRPSGGSYNEQFF
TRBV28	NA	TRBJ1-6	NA	TGTGCCAGCAGTTTATTGAGGCGGAATTCACCCCTCCACTTT	CASSLLRRNSPLHF
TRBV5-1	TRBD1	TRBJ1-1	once	TGCGCCAGCCGGGACAGTTTGAACACTGAAGCTTTCTTT	CASRDSLNTEAFF
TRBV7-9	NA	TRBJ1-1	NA	TGTGCCAGCAGCTTGGCGGCGAACACTGAAGCTTTCTTT	CASSLAANTEAFF
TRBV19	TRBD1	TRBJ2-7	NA	TGTGCCAGTAGTGGACCCGGGACAGGGGTCCACGAGCAGTACTTC	CASSGPGTGVHEQYF
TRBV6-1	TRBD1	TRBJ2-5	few	TGTGCCAGCAGTGAGGGGGACAGGGAGAAAGAGACCCAGTACTTC	CASSEGDREKETQYF
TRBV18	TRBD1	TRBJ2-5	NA	TGTGCCAGCTCGCGGGACAGGGATTCCCAAGAGACCCAGTACTTC	CASSRDRDSQETQYF
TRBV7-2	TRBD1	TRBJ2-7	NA	TGTGCCAGCAGCTTAGACGGGACAGGGGGCGGGTACGAGCAGTACTTC	CASSLDGTGGGYEQYF
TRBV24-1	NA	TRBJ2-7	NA	TGTGCCACCAGTGATGGAGGGAGGAGTACGTTC	CATSDGGRSTF
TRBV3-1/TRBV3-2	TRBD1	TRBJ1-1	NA	TGTGCCAGCAGCCAATACAGGGGAGTAACTGAAGCTTTCTTT	CASSQYRGVTEAFF
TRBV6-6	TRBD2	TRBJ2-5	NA	TGTGCCAGCAGTTACTCGACACTAGCGGGAGAAGAGACCCAGTACTTC	CASSYSTLAGEETQYF
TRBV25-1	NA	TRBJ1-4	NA	TGTGCCAGCAGTGAGGCAGGGGCCGGTGAAAAACTGTTTTTT	CASSEAGAGEKLFF
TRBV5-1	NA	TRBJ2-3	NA	TGCGCCAGCAGCCCCAGCATAGCATATACGCAGTATTTT	CASSPSIAYTQYF
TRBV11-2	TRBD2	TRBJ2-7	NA	TGTGCCAGCAGCTTAAGTACTAGCGGGACCTACGAGCAGTACTTC	CASSLSTSGTYEQYF
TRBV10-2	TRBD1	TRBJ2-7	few	TGCGCCAGCAGTGATCCGGGACAGGGAAGGTCCTACGAGCAGTACTTC	CASSDPGQGRSYEQYF
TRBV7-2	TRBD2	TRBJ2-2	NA	TGTGCCAGTAGCGGGGGGAGGGACACCGGGGAGCTGTTTTTT	CASSGGRDTGELFF
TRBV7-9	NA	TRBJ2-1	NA	TGTGCCAGCAGCCCGGGACACATCCGGACCGCTGAGCAGTTCTTC	CASSPGHIRTAEQFF
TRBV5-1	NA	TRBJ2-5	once	TGCGCCAGCAGCCTGTTTACGGGGCAAGAGACCCAGTACTTC	CASSLFTGQETQYF
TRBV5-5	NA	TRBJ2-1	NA	TGTGCCAGCAGCTTGGGAGCTAGCCCCTCCTCCAATGAGCAGTTCTTC	CASSLGASPSSNEQFF
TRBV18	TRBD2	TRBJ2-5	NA	TGTGCCAGCGCGTTAAAGCGGGAGGCTCTCCAAGAGACCCAGTACTTC	CASALKREALQETQYF
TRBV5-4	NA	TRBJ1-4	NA	TGTGCCAGCAGCCTGAGAACCGGACAGGAAAAACTGTTTTTT	CASSLRTGQEKLFF
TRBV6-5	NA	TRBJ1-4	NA	TGTGCCAGCAGGACCGACAGGCTAAGTGAAAAACTGTTTTTT	CASRTDRLSEKLFF
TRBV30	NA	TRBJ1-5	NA	TGTGCCTGGAGTGTACTGGGGGAGGGTCAGCCCCAGCATTTT	CAWSVLGEGQPQHF
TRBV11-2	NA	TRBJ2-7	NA	TGTGCCAGCAGCTTAGGTGGGACAACCTCCTACGAGCAGTACTTC	CASSLGGTTSYEQYF
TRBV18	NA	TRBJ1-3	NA	TGTGCCAGCTCACCAATTCCGGGGTTCTTATCTGGAAACACCATATATTTT	CASSPIPGFLSGNTIYF
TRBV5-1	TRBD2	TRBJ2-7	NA	TGCGCCAGCAGCTTGGGGCCTAGCGGAAACTACGAGCAGTACTTC	CASSLGPSGNYEQYF
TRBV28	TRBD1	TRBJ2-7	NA	TGTGCCAGCGCCCTGGCCGGGACAGGGGGACTCGAGCAGTACTTC	CASALAGTGGLEQYF
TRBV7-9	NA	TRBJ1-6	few	TGTGCCAGCAGCTTAGGCCAGGGGAATAATTCACCCCTCCACTTT	CASSLGQGNNSPLHF
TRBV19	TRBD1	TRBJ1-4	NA	TGTGCCAGTAGTAAACGGACAGGGGGAAGTGAAAAACTGTTTTTT	CASSKRTGGSEKLFF
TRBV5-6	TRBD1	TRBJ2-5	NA	TGTGCCAGCACCCCAGGGGGCGCCCAGACCCAGTACTTC	CASTPGGAQTQYF
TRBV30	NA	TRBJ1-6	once	TGTGCCTGGAGTCCAGCGGTGGCAGTCACTAATTCACCCCTCCACTTT	CAWSPAVAVTNSPLHF
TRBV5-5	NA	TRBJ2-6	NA	TGTGCCAGCAGCTTAGGACTTTCTCCGAGCTCTGGGGCCAACGTCCTGACTTTC	CASSLGLSPSSGANVLTF
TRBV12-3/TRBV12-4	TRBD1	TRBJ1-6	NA	TGTGCCAGCAAGAAGGGGGCAAATTCACCCCTCCACTTT	CASKKGANSPLHF
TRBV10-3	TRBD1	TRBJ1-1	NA	TGTGCCGGACGGACAGGGGCGAACACTGAAGCTTTCTTT	CAGRTGANTEAFF
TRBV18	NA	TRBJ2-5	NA	TGTGCCAGCTCACCACAGCCGGGGGGCCCTTTAGAGACCCAGTACTTC	CASSPQPGGPLETQYF
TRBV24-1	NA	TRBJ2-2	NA	TGTGCCACCAGTGGGGGGCCCACCCTCAACACCGGGGAGCTGTTTTTT	CATSGGPTLNTGELFF
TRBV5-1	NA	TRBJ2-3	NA	TGCGCCAGCAGCGTCGGGACTTACCGGAGCACAGATACGCAGTATTTT	CASSVGTYRSTDTQYF
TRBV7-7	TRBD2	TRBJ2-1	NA	TGTGCCAGCAGCTTAGGCCCTCGGGGGGGGGTTGAGCAGTTCTTC	CASSLGPRGGVEQFF
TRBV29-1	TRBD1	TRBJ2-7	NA	TGCAGCGTTGAATTGGGGACAGGGTGGAGGTACGAGCAGTACTTC	CSVELGTGWRYEQYF
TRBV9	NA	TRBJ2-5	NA	TGTGCCAGCAGCGTAGATGCAGGGGTGAGGGTATGGGAGACCCAGTACTTC	CASSVDAGVRVWETQYF